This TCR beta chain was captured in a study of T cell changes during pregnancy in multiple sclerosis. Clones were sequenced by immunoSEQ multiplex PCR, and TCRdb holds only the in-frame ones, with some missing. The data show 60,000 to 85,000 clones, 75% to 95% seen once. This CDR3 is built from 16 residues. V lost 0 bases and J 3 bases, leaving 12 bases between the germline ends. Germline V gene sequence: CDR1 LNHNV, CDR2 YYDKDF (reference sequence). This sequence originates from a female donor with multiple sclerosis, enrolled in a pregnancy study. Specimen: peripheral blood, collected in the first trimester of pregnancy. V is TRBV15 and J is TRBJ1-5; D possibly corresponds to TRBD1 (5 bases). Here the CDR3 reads CATSRDKGDSNQPQHF. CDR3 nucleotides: TGTGCCACCAGCAGAGATAAAGGGGATTCCAATCAGCCCCAGCATTTT.